Included here is one T cell receptor beta chain sequence, with context. Its antigen is not identified. This entry is derived from a study of identical twins. The study's findings and limits: Twins shared beta out-of-frame sequences in excess, but this excess was weaker. Fewer insertions marked abundant cord blood beta clonotypes; young adult naive trended weakly, memory not at all.

TCRdb re-derived calls from the 5' RACE reads in MiXCR, one entry per CDR3 protein. Seen here are over 600,000 distinct CDR3 sequences, 21% observed once, and the top ten hold about 4.3%. V was clipped by 5 bases and J by 5 bases, with 13 bases between them. This CDR3 comprises 13 residues. The germline gives CDR1 DFQATT, CDR2 SNEGSKA (reference sequence). This same sample was also part of a study on T cells expressing NK-cell markers. From that report: There remained a lack of clarity about HCMV specificity of expanded NKG2C+ T cell clones.

Input material: PBMCs. The gene calls are TRBV20-1 and TRBJ2-1; D unclear. This clonotype was sampled from a woman aged 18-30 years in good health. The CDR3: CSALPTSNNEQFF. CDR3 DNA sequence: TGCAGTGCTCTGCCTACCTCTAACAATGAGCAGTTCTTC.